This T cell receptor (beta chain) was captured by sequencing in a study of blood T cell repertoires in COVID-19. V was clipped by 6 bases and J by 3 bases; unmatched bases: 11. Germline V gives CDR1 MNHNS, CDR2 SASEGT. The CDR3 is 15 residues long. Some clones are missing from TCRdb's copy, which holds only in-frame ones; the method was immunoSEQ multiplex PCR. The table lists roughly 40,000 clones, approximately 79% of them singletons. Material: peripheral blood. J is TRBJ2-7 and V is TRBV6-1; 7 bases are a match to TRBD2. This TCR derives from a man between 65 and 85 years old with acute or convalescent COVID-19. The CDR3 sequence: CASSLKAGPLYEQYF. The CDR3 DNA sequence: TGTGCCAGCAGCCTGAAAGCGGGGCCCCTCTACGAGCAGTACTTC.